These 17 T cell receptor beta chains were sequenced from one sample in a study of blood T cell repertoires in COVID-19. Clones were sequenced by immunoSEQ multiplex PCR, and TCRdb holds only the in-frame ones, with some missing. The table has about 290,000 clones, about nine tenths seen once; the top ten hold 8.5% to 14%. Source material: peripheral blood. The origin of the receptors is a young woman with COVID-19, enrolled during active disease.

The V gene is TRBV4-1, the J gene TRBJ2-2; 8 bases agree with TRBD1. V trimming: 8 bases; J trimming: 4 bases; junction bases outside the gene matches: 9. The CDR3 length is 15 residues. Germline CDR1 reads MGHRA; CDR2 reads YSYEKL. The CDR3 sequence: CASDSDRVATGELFF. Here the CDR3 DNA reads TGCGCCAGCGATTCGGACAGGGTTGCCACCGGGGAGCTGTTTTTT.

V is TRBV2 and J is TRBJ2-7; 7 bases are shared with TRBD2. The CDR3 has 15 amino acids. The V gene end was trimmed by 1 base and the J gene end by 6 bases; junction bases not matched to a gene: 9. From germline, CDR1 is SNHLY and CDR2 FYNNEI. CDR3 in DNA: TGTGCCAGCAGTGAAGGACGGGGGGTCGTCAGCGAGCAGTACTTC. It yields the protein CASSEGRGVVSEQYF.

The J gene is TRBJ2-3, the V gene TRBV10-3, with D possibly being TRBD2 (5 bases). Trimming left V 4 bases short and J 6 bases short, with 8 bases between. This CDR3 is 12 amino acids long. CDR1 ENHRY and CDR2 SYGVKD come from the germline V gene. Here the CDR3 DNA reads TGTGCCATCAGTGGGGAGTGGGATACGCAGTATTTT. Its protein is CAISGEWDTQYF.

This rearrangement joins TRBV5-4 to TRBJ2-3; D may be TRBD1 (6 bases). V lost 0 bases and J 0 bases, leaving 8 bases between the germline ends. This CDR3 has 15 residues. Germline lookup yields CDR1 SGHNT and CDR2 YYREEE (reference sequence). CDR3 in amino acids: CASSLGGPSTDTQYF. The CDR3 nucleotides read TGTGCCAGCAGCTTGGGGGGGCCCAGCACAGATACGCAGTATTTT.

The rearrangement uses TRBV6-5 and TRBJ2-5; TRBD1 might be the D (6 bases). Trimming removed 7 bases from V and 5 bases from J, with 14 bases in between. The CDR3 covers 13 residues. From germline, CDR1 is MNHEY and CDR2 SVGAGI. The CDR3 nucleotides are TGTGCCAGCACCAGGGGTTCGAGGGAGACCCAGTACTTC. Translating gives CASTRGSRETQYF.

The chain uses TRBV19 and TRBJ1-5; the D is unclear. Deletions cut 4 bases from V and 9 bases from J, with 13 bases between. The CDR3 contains 13 residues. Germline V gives CDR1 LNHDA, CDR2 SQIVND (reference sequence). The DNA of the CDR3 is TGTGCCAGTAGTACGGGCGCGGGTGGGCCCCAGCATTTT. Amino acid sequence: CASSTGAGGPQHF.

The chain links TRBV11-1 to TRBJ2-3; 9 bases align to TRBD2. Germline-derived CDR1 and CDR2 are SGHAT and FQDESV (reference sequence). With 0 bases clipped from V and 0 bases from J, the junction kept 7 bases outside the gene matches. The CDR3 is 18 residues long. The CDR3 DNA follows: TGTGCCAGCAGCTTAGCGCGGGCTAGCGGGGCTAGCACAGATACGCAGTATTTT. Encoded protein: CASSLARASGASTDTQYF.

The chain employs TRBV27 and TRBJ1-2; perhaps TRBD1 as D (5 bases). The CDR3 is 13 amino acids. Per germline, CDR1 MNHEY and CDR2 SMNVEV (reference sequence). V gave up 3 bases and J gave up 4 bases, with 9 bases separating them. The CDR3, as DNA: TGTGCCAGCAGTTTTCGGGGGTCCTATGGCTACACCTTC. As protein: CASSFRGSYGYTF.

CDR3 bases: TGTGCCAGCTCCGGGACAGAACATTTCTACGAGCAGTACTTC. Its protein product is CASSGTEHFYEQYF. This rearrangement joins TRBV19 to TRBJ2-7; 7 nucleotides align to TRBD1. This CDR3 is built from 14 residues. CDR1 LNHDA and CDR2 SQIVND come from the germline V gene (reference sequence). J lost 3 bases, V lost 9 bases, and 11 bases had no gene match.

This chain joins TRBV7-2 and TRBJ2-3; 9 bases agree with TRBD2. J was trimmed by 1 base and V by 8 bases; bases with no gene match: 4. CDR1 is SGHTA, CDR2 FQGNSA, per germline. This CDR3 spans 14 amino acids. CDR3 region: CASCRLAGTDTQYF. The CDR3 coding sequence is TGTGCCAGCTGCAGACTAGCGGGCACAGATACGCAGTATTTT.

The chain carries TRBV9 and TRBJ2-3; D remains unclear. CDR1 is SGDLS, CDR2 YYNGEE, per germline. The CDR3 covers 15 residues. Trimming left V 4 bases short and J 2 bases short, with 14 bases between. CDR3 nucleotide sequence: TGTGCCAGCAGCCGTCTAGATTCGAACACAGATACGCAGTATTTT. Its protein is CASSRLDSNTDTQYF.

The rearrangement uses TRBV11-2 and TRBJ1-1; D unresolved. CDR1 is SGHAT, CDR2 FQNNGV, per germline. The V and J ends lost 4 bases and 13 bases respectively, with 10 bases between them. This CDR3 comprises 10 residues. The DNA of the CDR3 is TGTGCCAGCAGCTCCTTAGTAAGTTTCTTT. Translating it yields CASSSLVSFF.

J is TRBJ2-3 and V is TRBV6-5; D is ambiguous. The length of the CDR3 is 15 residues. Looked up from germline, CDR1 is MNHEY and CDR2 is SVGAGI. Trimming took off 11 bases at V and 0 bases at J, with 18 bases between the two ends. CDR3 in amino acids: CAVVLWYSSTDTQYF. The CDR3 DNA sequence: TGTGCCGTAGTCTTATGGTATTCGAGCACAGATACGCAGTATTTT.

This clone came up once. CDR3 in amino acids: CASSQDGTGGPYEQYF. In nucleotides, the CDR3 is TGTGCCAGCAGCCAAGATGGGACAGGGGGCCCCTACGAGCAGTACTTC. This chain links TRBV3-1 (or the pseudogene TRBV3-2) with TRBJ2-7; 12 bases fit TRBD1. CDR1 and CDR2 from the germline V gene are LGHDT and YNNKEL (reference sequence). The V segment lost 0 bases and the J segment 2 bases; nucleotides outside the gene matches: 2. The CDR3 length is 16 residues.

The genes are TRBV11-2 and TRBJ1-6, with D maybe TRBD1 (6 bases). Trimming removed 5 bases at V and 6 bases at J, with 14 bases between. CDR1 is SGHAT, CDR2 FQNNGV, per germline. The CDR3 spans 15 residues. The CDR3 is CASSLDRRFNSPLHF. The CDR3 bases are TGTGCCAGCAGCCTCGACAGGCGGTTTAATTCACCCCTCCACTTT.

The chain combines TRBV28 with TRBJ2-5; 10 nucleotides match TRBD1. Germline CDR1 MDHEN, CDR2 SYDVKM. V lost 5 bases to trimming and J lost 4 bases; unmatched junction nucleotides: 7. The CDR3 contains 15 residues. As DNA, the CDR3 is TGTGCCAGCAGTCTCGTCGACAGGGGGCTAGAGACCCAGTACTTC. Translated: CASSLVDRGLETQYF.

The chain joins TRBV7-8 to TRBJ2-1; 12 bases are a match to TRBD2. The CDR3 sequence is 17 residues long. V lost 5 bases, J lost 3 bases, and 8 bases stayed unmatched. CDR1 is SGHVS and CDR2 is FQNEAQ in the germline V gene. The CDR3 DNA sequence: TGTGCCAGCAGCCAGCGACTAGCGGGGGTTCTCTACAATGAGCAGTTCTTC. Protein product: CASSQRLAGVLYNEQFF.